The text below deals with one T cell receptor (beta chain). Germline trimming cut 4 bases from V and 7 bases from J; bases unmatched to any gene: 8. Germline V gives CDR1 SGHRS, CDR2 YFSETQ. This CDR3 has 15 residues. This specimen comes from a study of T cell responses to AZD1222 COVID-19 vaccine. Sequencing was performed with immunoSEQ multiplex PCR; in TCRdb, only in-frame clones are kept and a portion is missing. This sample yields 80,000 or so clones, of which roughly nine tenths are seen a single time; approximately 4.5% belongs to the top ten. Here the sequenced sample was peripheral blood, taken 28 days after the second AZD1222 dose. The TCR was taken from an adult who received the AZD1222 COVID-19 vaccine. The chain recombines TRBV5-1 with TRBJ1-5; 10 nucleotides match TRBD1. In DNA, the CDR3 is TGCGCCAGCAGCGAGCAGGGACAGGGGCACCAGCCCCAGCATTTT. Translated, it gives CASSEQGQGHQPQHF.